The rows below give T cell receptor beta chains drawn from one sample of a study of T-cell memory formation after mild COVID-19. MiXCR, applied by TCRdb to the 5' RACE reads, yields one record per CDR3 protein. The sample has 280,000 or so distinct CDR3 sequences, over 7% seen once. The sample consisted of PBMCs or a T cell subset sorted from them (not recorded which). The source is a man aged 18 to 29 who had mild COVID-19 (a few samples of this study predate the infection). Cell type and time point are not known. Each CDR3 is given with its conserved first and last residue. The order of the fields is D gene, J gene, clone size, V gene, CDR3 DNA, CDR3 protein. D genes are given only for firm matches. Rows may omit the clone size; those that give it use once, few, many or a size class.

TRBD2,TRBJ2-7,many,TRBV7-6,TGTGCCAGCAGCCCGGGTGGGGGGGGATCCTACGAGCAGTACTTC,CASSPGGGGSYEQYF
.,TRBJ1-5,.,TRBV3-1,TGTGCCAGCAGCCAAGACGCGTCGCCCCAGCATTTT,CASSQDASPQHF
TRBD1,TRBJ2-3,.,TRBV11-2,TGTGCCAGCAGCCAAGGACAGGTTTCGTATTTT,CASSQGQVSYF
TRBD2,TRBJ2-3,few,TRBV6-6,TGTGCCAGCGGGGGGGTAAGCACAGATACGCAGTATTTT,CASGGVSTDTQYF
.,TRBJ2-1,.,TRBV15,TGTGCCACCAGCACAGCAGGGGGGGTATACAATGAGCAGTTCTTC,CATSTAGGVYNEQFF
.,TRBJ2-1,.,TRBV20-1,TGCAGTGCTAGAAGGGGTTTGGCGCACAATGAGCAGTTCTTC,CSARRGLAHNEQFF
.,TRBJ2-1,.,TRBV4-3,TGCGCCAGCAGCCAAGTACTACAAGACAATGAGCAGTTCTTC,CASSQVLQDNEQFF
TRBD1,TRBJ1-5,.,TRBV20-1,TGCAGTGCTCTTATGACAGGGCGGGACAGCAATCAGCCCCAGCATTTT,CSALMTGRDSNQPQHF
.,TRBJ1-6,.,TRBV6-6,TGTGCCAGCAGTTACGGCTATAATTCACCCCTCCACTTT,CASSYGYNSPLHF
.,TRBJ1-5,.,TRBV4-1,TGCGCCAGCAGCCAAGAAATGGGAGGTCAGCCCCAGCATTTT,CASSQEMGGQPQHF
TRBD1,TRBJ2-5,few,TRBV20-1,TGCAGTGCTTCCCTCGGGACAGGGCCTCTCCAAGAGACCCAGTACTTC,CSASLGTGPLQETQYF
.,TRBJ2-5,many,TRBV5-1,TGCGCCAGCAGCAGAGACGGATCGGGGGTGCCACAAGAGACCCAGTACTTC,CASSRDGSGVPQETQYF
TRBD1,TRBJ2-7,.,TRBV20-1,TGCAGTGCTAGGGTCCTATCACCCGGGACAGGGGGTCTCGAGCAGTACTTC,CSARVLSPGTGGLEQYF
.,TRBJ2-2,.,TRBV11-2,TGTGCCAGCAGCCCAGTGTGGGACACTCCCACCGGGGAGCTGTTTTTT,CASSPVWDTPTGELFF
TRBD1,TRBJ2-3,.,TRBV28,TGTGCCAGCAGCTCCGGGACAGGGGTTACAGATACGCAGTATTTT,CASSSGTGVTDTQYF
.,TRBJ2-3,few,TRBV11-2,TGTGCCAGCAGCTTCGGAAATTTCTACCAACTCCCGTCCAATGAATACAGGGCGGGGGATACGCAGTATTTT,CASSFGNFYQLPSNEYRAGDTQYF
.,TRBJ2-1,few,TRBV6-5,TGTGCCACCGTGGTGGGGGATGAGCAGTTCTTC,CATVVGDEQFF
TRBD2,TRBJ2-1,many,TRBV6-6,TGTGCCAGCACCCACGGCGGACTAGCGGGGGGGGGTGAGCAGTTCTTC,CASTHGGLAGGGEQFF
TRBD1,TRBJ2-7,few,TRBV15,TGTGCCACCAAGACAGGGAGTACCTACGAGCAGTACTTC,CATKTGSTYEQYF
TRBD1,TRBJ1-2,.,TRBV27,TGTGCCAGCAGTTTGAACTCCGGGACAGGGGTTGGCTACACCTTC,CASSLNSGTGVGYTF
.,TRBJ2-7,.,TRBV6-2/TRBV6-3,TGTGCCAGCAGTTACGGGTCCACAACCTACGAGCAGTACTTC,CASSYGSTTYEQYF
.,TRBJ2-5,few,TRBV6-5,TGTGCCAGCAGCTCCTCTAGTTGGGAGACCCAGTACTTC,CASSSSSWETQYF
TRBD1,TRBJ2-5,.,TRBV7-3,TGTGCCAGCAGCCGGGACAGGGGTTCGGAGACCCAGTACTTC,CASSRDRGSETQYF
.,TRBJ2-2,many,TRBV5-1,TGCGCCAGCAGCTTAATGGGGGCCGGGGAGCTGTTTTTT,CASSLMGAGELFF
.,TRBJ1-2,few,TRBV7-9,TGTGCCAGCAGCTCTTCCAGGCCCTCCCAGAGCTATGGCTACACCTTC,CASSSSRPSQSYGYTF
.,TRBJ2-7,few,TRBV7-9,TGTGCCAGCAGCTTCGCGGCAGAGAGCTCCTACGAGCAGTACTTC,CASSFAAESSYEQYF
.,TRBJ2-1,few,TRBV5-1,TGCGCCACCCAAGCGACAGGTGGGAATGAGCAGTTCTTC,CATQATGGNEQFF
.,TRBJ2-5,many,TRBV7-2,TGTGCCAGCAGCTTACCCCCGTCGGGGGTAGAGACCCAGTACTTC,CASSLPPSGVETQYF
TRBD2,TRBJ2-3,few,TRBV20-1,TGCAGTGCCACCCCGGCGGGGGGGGCAGATACGCAGTATTTT,CSATPAGGADTQYF
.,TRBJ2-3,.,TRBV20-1,TGCAGTGCTCCTCGGGGTTTAACAGATACGCAGTATTTT,CSAPRGLTDTQYF
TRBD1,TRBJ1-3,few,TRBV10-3,TGTGCCATCAGCGCATACTCCGACAGGGTCGCTTCGGGAAACACCATATATTTT,CAISAYSDRVASGNTIYF
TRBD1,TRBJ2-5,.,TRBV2,TGTGCCAGCAGTTCCGACAGGGCCCAAGAGACCCAGTACTTC,CASSSDRAQETQYF
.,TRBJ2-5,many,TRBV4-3,TGCGCCAGCAGCCAAGATCGGCGGCAAGAGACCCAGTACTTC,CASSQDRRQETQYF
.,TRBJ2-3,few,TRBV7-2,TGTGCCAGCAGCTTAGTGCTACTCTCCACAGATACGCAGTATTTT,CASSLVLLSTDTQYF
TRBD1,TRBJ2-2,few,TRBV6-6,TGTGCCATCACGGGACAGGCCAACACCGGGGAGCTGTTTTTT,CAITGQANTGELFF
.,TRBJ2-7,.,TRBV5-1,TGCGCCAGCAGCTTGGCGGCAGTAAGCTCCTACGAGCAGTACTTC,CASSLAAVSSYEQYF
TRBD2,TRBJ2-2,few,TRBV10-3,TGTGCCATCAGTGAGCCAGCGGGGGTTACCGGGGAGCTGTTTTTT,CAISEPAGVTGELFF
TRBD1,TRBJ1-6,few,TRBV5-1,TGCGCCAGCAGCTCGGACCGGGGACAGGGTAACTCACCCCTCCACTTT,CASSSDRGQGNSPLHF
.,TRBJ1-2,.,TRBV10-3,TGTGCCATCAGTGATCTCCTGTCGGGCTACACCTTC,CAISDLLSGYTF
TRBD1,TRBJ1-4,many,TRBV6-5,TGTGCCAGCAGTTTACAGGGGGCAGGTGAAAAACTGTTTTTT,CASSLQGAGEKLFF
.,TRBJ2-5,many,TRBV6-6,TGTGCCAGCGGGGGATCAGAGACCCAGTACTTC,CASGGSETQYF
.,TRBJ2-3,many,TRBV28,TGTGCCAGCAGTTTAAACCCTACTAAGACAGATACGCAGTATTTT,CASSLNPTKTDTQYF
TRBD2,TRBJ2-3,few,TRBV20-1,TGCAGTGCTAGTCGCGGGGGGACCACAGATACGCAGTATTTT,CSASRGGTTDTQYF
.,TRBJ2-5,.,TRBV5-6,TGTGCCAGCAGCCCCCCCTTGGAAGAGACCCAGTACTTC,CASSPPLEETQYF
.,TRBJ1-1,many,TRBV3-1,TGTGCCAGCAGCCAATTTAGCAGAACTGAAGCTTTCTTT,CASSQFSRTEAFF
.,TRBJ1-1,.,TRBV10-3,TGTGCCATCAGCGAGGGTTATCTGTCCCCAGCTTTCTTT,CAISEGYLSPAFF
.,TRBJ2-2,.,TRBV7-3,TGTGCCAGCAGCTTAGGGGGTACCTCCCGGGAGCTGTTTTTT,CASSLGGTSRELFF
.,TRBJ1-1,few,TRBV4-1,TGCGCCAGCAGCCAAGACCCCCGCAGGCGGAACACTGAAGCTTTCTTT,CASSQDPRRRNTEAFF
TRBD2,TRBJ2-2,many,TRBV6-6,TGTGCCAGCAGTTCCCCGGGTAGCGGGGGCCTCACCGGGGAGCTGTTTTTT,CASSSPGSGGLTGELFF
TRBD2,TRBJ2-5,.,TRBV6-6,TGTGCCAGCACCCATAGCGGGGGATCGGAGACCCAGTACTTC,CASTHSGGSETQYF
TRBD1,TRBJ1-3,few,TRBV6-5,TGTGCCAGCAGTTGGGACAGACTCTCTGGAAACACCATATATTTT,CASSWDRLSGNTIYF
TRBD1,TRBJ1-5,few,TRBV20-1,TGCAGTGCTAGGCTTACAGGGGATAGCAATCAGCCCCAGCATTTT,CSARLTGDSNQPQHF
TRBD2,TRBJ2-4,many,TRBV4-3,TGCGCCAGCAGCCAAGGGTCCAGCGGGGGTGGCGAAAACATTCAGTACTTC,CASSQGSSGGGENIQYF
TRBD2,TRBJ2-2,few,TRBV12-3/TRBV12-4,TGTGCCAGCAGTTTGGCTAGCGGGGGGGCCGTCGGGGAGCTGTTTTTT,CASSLASGGAVGELFF
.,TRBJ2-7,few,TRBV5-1,TGCGCCAGCAGCCCGGGGGGGCAGGGGGCGTACGAGCAGTACTTC,CASSPGGQGAYEQYF